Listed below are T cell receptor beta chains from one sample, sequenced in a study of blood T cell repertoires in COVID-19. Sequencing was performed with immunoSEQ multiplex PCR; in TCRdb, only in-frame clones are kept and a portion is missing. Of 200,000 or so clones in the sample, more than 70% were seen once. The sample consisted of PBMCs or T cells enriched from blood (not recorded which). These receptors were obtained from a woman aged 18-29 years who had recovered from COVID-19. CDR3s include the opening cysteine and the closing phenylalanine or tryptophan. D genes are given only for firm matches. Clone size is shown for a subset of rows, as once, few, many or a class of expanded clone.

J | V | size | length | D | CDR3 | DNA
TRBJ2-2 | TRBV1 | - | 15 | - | CTSSLKDSNTGELFF | TGCACCAGCAGCCTAAAGGACTCGAACACCGGGGAGCTGTTTTTT
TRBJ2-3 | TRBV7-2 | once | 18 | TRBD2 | CASSTGERTSWGTDTQYF | TGTGCCAGCAGCACGGGAGAGAGGACTAGTTGGGGCACAGATACGCAGTATTTT
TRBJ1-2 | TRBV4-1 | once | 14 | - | CASSQVGGAYGYTF | TGCGCCAGCAGCCAAGTAGGGGGGGCCTATGGCTACACCTTC
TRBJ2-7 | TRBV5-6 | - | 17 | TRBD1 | CASSLDAPAGGLWEQYF | TGTGCCAGCAGCTTGGACGCCCCCGCAGGGGGCTTATGGGAGCAGTACTTC
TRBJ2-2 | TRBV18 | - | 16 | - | CASSPRAGTNTGELFF | TGTGCCAGCTCACCACGCGCAGGCACGAACACCGGGGAGCTGTTTTTT
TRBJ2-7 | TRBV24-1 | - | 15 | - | CATSDPTAAPNEQYF | TGTGCCACCAGTGATCCGACAGCCGCTCCTAACGAGCAGTACTTC
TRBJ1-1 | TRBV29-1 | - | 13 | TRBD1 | CSVVKQGQIEAFF | TGCAGCGTTGTTAAACAGGGGCAGATTGAAGCTTTCTTT
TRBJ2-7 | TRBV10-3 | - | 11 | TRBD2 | CATSGGYEQYF | TGTGCCACTAGCGGGGGATACGAGCAGTACTTC
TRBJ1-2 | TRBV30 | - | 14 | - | CAWMRQTVDYGYTF | TGTGCCTGGATGCGGCAGACGGTTGACTATGGCTACACCTTC
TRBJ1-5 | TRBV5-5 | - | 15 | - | CASSPRWPSNQPQHF | TGTGCCAGCAGCCCGCGGTGGCCTAGCAATCAGCCCCAGCATTTT
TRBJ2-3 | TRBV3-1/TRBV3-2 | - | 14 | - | CASSHAGSTDTQYF | TGTGCCAGCAGCCACGCGGGGAGCACAGATACGCAGTATTTT
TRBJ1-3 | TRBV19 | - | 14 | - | CASSISVHGNTIYF | TGTGCCAGTAGTATTTCGGTTCATGGAAACACCATATATTTT
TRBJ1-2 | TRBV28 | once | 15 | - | CASSPPTAVGYGYTF | TGTGCCAGCAGCCCCCCGACGGCGGTAGGCTATGGCTACACCTTC
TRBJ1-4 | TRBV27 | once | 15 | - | CASSLFWGGNEKLFF | TGTGCCAGCAGTTTATTCTGGGGAGGGAATGAAAAACTGTTTTTT
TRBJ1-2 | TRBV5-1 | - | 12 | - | CASSLEGRGYTF | TGCGCCAGCAGCTTGGAAGGGAGAGGCTACACCTTC
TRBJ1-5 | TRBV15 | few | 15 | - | CATSTGLYSNQPQHF | TGTGCCACCAGTACGGGACTGTATAGCAATCAGCCCCAGCATTTT
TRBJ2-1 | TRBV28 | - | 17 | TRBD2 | CASSFTGLAGGYNEQFF | TGTGCCAGCAGTTTTACGGGACTAGCGGGGGGGTACAATGAGCAGTTCTTC
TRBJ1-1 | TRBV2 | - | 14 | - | CASRQQVGGTEAFF | TGTGCCAGCAGACAGCAAGTTGGTGGCACTGAAGCTTTCTTT
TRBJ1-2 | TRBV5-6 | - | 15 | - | CASSLRGQANYGYTF | TGTGCCAGCAGCTTGAGGGGTCAAGCTAACTATGGCTACACCTTC
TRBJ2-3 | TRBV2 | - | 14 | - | CASTGRGQPDTQYF | TGTGCTTCAACCGGCAGGGGACAACCAGATACGCAGTATTTT
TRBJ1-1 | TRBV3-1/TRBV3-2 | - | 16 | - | CASSQGGVRGGTEAFF | TGTGCCAGCAGCCAAGGAGGAGTCAGGGGAGGGACTGAAGCTTTCTTT
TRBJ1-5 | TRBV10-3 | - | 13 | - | CAISESEALPQHF | TGTGCCATCAGTGAGTCGGAGGCCTTGCCCCAGCATTTT
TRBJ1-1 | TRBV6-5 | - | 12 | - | CASSLLGGEAFF | TGTGCCAGCAGCCTCCTCGGGGGGGAAGCTTTCTTT
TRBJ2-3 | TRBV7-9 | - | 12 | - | CASVPLTDTQYF | TGTGCCAGCGTTCCTCTCACAGATACGCAGTATTTT
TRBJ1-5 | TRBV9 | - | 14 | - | CASSPHTGSQPQHF | TGTGCCAGCAGCCCTCATACAGGGAGTCAGCCCCAGCATTTT
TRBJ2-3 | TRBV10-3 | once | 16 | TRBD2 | CAISRTSGESTDTQYF | TGTGCCATCAGCCGGACTAGCGGGGAGAGCACAGATACGCAGTATTTT
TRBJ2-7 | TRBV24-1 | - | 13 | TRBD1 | CATSYYRGVEQYF | TGTGCCACCAGTTACTACAGGGGGGTCGAGCAGTACTTC
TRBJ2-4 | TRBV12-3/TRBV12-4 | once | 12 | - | CASSPHENIQYF | TGTGCCAGCAGTCCACATGAAAACATTCAGTACTTC
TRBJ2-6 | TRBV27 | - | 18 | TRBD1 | CASSPGRDRESGANVLTF | TGTGCCAGCTCCCCAGGCCGGGACAGGGAGTCTGGGGCCAACGTCCTGACTTTC
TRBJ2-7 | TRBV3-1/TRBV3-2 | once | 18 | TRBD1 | CASSQEGGRGDRSYEQYF | TGTGCCAGCAGCCAAGAGGGTGGTAGAGGGGACAGGTCCTACGAGCAGTACTTC
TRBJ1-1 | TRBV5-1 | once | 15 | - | CASSLSWPGNTEAFF | TGCGCCAGCAGCTTGAGCTGGCCAGGGAATACTGAAGCTTTCTTT
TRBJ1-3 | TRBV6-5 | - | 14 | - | CAIKQDFSGNTIYF | TGTGCCATCAAACAGGATTTCTCTGGAAACACCATATATTTT
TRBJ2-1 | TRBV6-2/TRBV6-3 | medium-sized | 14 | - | CASSYGGAADEQFF | TGTGCCAGCAGTTACGGGGGGGCCGCCGATGAGCAGTTCTTC
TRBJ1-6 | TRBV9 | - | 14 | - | CASSLRQANSPLHF | TGTGCCAGCAGCCTACGACAGGCCAATTCACCCCTCCACTTT
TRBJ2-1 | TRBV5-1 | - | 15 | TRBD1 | CASSTGGQGNNEQFF | TGCGCCAGCAGCACCGGGGGACAGGGAAACAATGAGCAGTTCTTC
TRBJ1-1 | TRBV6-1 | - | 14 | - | CASSDRFLNTEAFF | TGTGCCAGCAGTGACAGGTTTTTAAACACTGAAGCTTTCTTT
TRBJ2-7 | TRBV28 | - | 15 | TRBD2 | CASSFGWGGTYEQYF | TGTGCCAGCAGTTTCGGGTGGGGGGGAACCTACGAGCAGTACTTC
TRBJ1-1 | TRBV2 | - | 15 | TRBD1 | CASSDDRGLNTEAFF | TGTGCCAGCAGTGACGACAGGGGGCTGAACACTGAAGCTTTCTTT
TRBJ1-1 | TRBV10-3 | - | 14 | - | CAISTSGVGTEAFF | TGTGCCATCAGTACCTCAGGGGTCGGCACTGAAGCTTTCTTT
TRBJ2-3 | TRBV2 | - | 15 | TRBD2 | CASMFRGLVPDTQYF | TGTGCCAGCATGTTTAGGGGACTAGTCCCGGATACGCAGTATTTT
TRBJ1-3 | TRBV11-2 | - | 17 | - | CASSLEFRGEVGNTIYF | TGTGCCAGCAGCTTAGAGTTTCGGGGGGAAGTAGGAAACACCATATATTTT
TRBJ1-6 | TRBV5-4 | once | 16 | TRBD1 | CASSFVGTGAVSPLHF | TGTGCCAGCAGCTTTGTGGGGACAGGGGCCGTGTCACCCCTCCACTTT
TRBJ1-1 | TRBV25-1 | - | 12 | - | CASSVGDTEAFF | TGTGCCAGCAGTGTGGGAGACACTGAAGCTTTCTTT
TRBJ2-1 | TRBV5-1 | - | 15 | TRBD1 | CASSAAGGPYNEQFF | TGCGCCAGCAGCGCCGCAGGGGGCCCCTACAATGAGCAGTTCTTC
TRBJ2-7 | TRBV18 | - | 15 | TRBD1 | CASSPGGTGKNEQYF | TGTGCCAGCTCACCAGGTGGGACAGGGAAGAACGAGCAGTACTTC
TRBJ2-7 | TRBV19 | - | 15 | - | CASSPYSPRTDEQYF | TGTGCCAGTAGTCCCTACTCGCCCCGGACAGACGAGCAGTACTTC
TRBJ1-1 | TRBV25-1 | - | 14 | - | CASSDPTVDTEAFF | TGTGCCAGCAGTGACCCGACAGTGGACACTGAAGCTTTCTTT
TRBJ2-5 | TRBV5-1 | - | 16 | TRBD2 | CASSAFTSGVRETQYF | TGCGCCAGCAGTGCATTTACTAGCGGGGTTAGAGAGACCCAGTACTTC
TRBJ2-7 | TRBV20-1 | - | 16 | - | CSASGAMERDTYEQYF | TGCAGTGCTAGTGGGGCAATGGAGCGGGACACCTACGAGCAGTACTTC
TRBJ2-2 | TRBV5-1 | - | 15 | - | CASSLARGFTGELFF | TGCGCCAGCAGCTTGGCCAGGGGATTTACCGGGGAGCTGTTTTTT